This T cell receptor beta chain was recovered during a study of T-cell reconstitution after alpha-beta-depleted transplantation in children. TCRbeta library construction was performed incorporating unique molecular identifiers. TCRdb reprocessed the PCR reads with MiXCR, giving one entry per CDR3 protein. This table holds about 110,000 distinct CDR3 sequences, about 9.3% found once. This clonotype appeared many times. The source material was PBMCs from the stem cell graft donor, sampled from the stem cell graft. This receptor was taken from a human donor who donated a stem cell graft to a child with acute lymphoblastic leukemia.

CDR3 sequence reads: CSARDREGSPLHF. CDR3 bases: TGCAGCGCTCGGGACAGGGAAGGTTCACCCCTCCACTTT. The chain is built from TRBV29-1 and TRBJ1-6; 9 nucleotides align to TRBD1. Germline CDR1 SQVTM, CDR2 ANQGSEA. This CDR3 is 13 amino acids long. V lost 7 bases, J lost 9 bases, and 7 bases stayed unmatched.